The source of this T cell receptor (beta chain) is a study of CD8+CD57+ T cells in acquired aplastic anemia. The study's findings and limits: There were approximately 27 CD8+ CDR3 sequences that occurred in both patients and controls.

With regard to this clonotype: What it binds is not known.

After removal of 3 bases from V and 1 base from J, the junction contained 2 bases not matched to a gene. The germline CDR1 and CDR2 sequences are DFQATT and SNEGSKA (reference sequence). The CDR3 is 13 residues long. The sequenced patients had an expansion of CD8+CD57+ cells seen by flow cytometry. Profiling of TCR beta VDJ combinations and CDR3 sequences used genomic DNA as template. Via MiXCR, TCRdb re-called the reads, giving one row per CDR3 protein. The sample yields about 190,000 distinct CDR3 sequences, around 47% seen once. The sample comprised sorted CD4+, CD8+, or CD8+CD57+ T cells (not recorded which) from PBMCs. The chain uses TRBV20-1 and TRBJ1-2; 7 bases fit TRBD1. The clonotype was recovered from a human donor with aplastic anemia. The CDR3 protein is CSASYRGNYGYTF. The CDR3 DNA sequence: TGCAGTGCTAGCTACAGGGGTAACTATGGCTACACCTTC.